Following are 23 T cell receptor beta chains from one sample sequenced in a study of blood T cell repertoires in COVID-19. The table came from immunoSEQ multiplex PCR; TCRdb's copy has only in-frame clones and leaves some out. In the table there are around 260,000 clones, around 90% of which are singletons. Sequenced: peripheral blood. The source of these receptors is a woman in her seventies with COVID-19, enrolled during active disease.

The genes are TRBV7-2 and TRBJ2-3, with 7 bases matching TRBD1. V lost 5 bases, J lost 6 bases, and 8 bases stayed unmatched. The CDR3 is 14 amino acids. The V gene's germline CDR1 is SGHTA and CDR2 FQGNSA. CDR3 amino acids: CASSAQQGLDTQYF. CDR3 bases: TGTGCCAGCAGCGCACAACAGGGGTTGGATACGCAGTATTTT. Full variable domain (rest looked up from reference TRBV7-2 and TRBJ2-3): GAGVSQSPSNKVTEKGKDVELRCDPISGHTALYWYRQSLGQGLEFLIYFQGNSAPDKSGLPSDRFSAERTGGSVSTLTIQRTQQEDSAVYLCASSAQQGLDTQYFGPGTRLTVL.

The genes are TRBV24-1 and TRBJ2-2, with D possibly matching TRBD2 (6 bases). V was clipped by 3 bases and J by 0 bases, with 10 bases between them. In germline, CDR1 is KGHDR, CDR2 SFDVKD. This CDR3 comprises 16 residues. CDR3: CATSDPGLPNTGELFF. In DNA, the CDR3 is TGTGCCACCAGTGATCCGGGACTTCCGAACACCGGGGAGCTGTTTTTT.

The chain combines TRBV29-1 with TRBJ1-1; possibly TRBD1 for D (5 bases). The germline CDR1 and CDR2 sequences are SQVTM and ANQGSEA. The CDR3 runs to 12 residues. V lost 7 bases and J lost 1, with 10 bases in between. CDR3: CSAIQANTEAFF. CDR3 sequence (DNA): TGCAGCGCCATACAGGCGAACACTGAAGCTTTCTTT.

V usage is TRBV19 and J usage is TRBJ2-3; TRBD2 matches at 7 bases. There are 15 residues in the CDR3. Germline-derived CDR1 and CDR2 are LNHDA and SQIVND (reference sequence). After removal of 7 bases from V and 2 bases from J, the junction contained 9 bases not matched to a gene. In DNA form, the CDR3 reads TGTGCCAGTAACCCAACCGGGACTAACACAGATACGCAGTATTTT. This encodes CASNPTGTNTDTQYF.

V and J are TRBV2 and TRBJ1-2; D perhaps matches TRBD1 (5 bases). Germline V CDR1 and CDR2: SNHLY, FYNNEI. This CDR3 comprises 12 residues. The V end was cut by 3 bases, the J end by 5 bases, with 7 bases between. The CDR3 DNA sequence: TGTGCCAGCAGTGAGGGGGGGTATGGCTACACCTTC. This codes for CASSEGGYGYTF.

J is TRBJ2-7 and V is TRBV4-3; the D gene is possibly TRBD2 (5 bases). V lost 0 bases and J 1 base, leaving 7 bases between the germline ends. This CDR3 has 14 amino acids. Germline assignment: CDR1 LGHNA and CDR2 YSLEER. The CDR3 nucleotides read TGCGCCAGCAGCCAAGAATGGAGGTCCTACGAGCAGTACTTC. Its translation is CASSQEWRSYEQYF.

J is TRBJ2-3 and V is TRBV19, with TRBD2 matching over 7 bases. The CDR3 is 15 residues long. CDR1 and CDR2 (germline): LNHDA, SQIVND (reference sequence). Germline trimming cut 1 base from V and 2 bases from J; bases unmatched to any gene: 3. The CDR3 nucleotides read TGTGCCAGTAGTATAGGCGGGAGATCCACAGATACGCAGTATTTT. Its protein product is CASSIGGRSTDTQYF.

This clone was counted once. The chain is built from TRBV19 and TRBJ2-5; 9 positions match TRBD1. Germline CDR1 LNHDA, CDR2 SQIVND (reference sequence). V gave up 5 bases and J gave up 7 bases; unmatched junction bases: 5. CDR3 length equals 13 residues. CDR3 sequence reads: CASSPRQGGTQYF. CDR3 bases: TGTGCCAGTAGTCCGAGACAGGGGGGGACCCAGTACTTC.

This clone was seen a single time. This chain links TRBV2 with TRBJ1-2; TRBD1 agrees at 9 bases. This CDR3 is built from 15 residues. V gave up 5 bases and J gave up 7 bases; unmatched junction bases: 11. The germline V gene encodes CDR1 SNHLY and CDR2 FYNNEI. The CDR3 sequence: CASSSGTGRTSGYTF. CDR3 DNA sequence: TGTGCCAGCAGTTCGGGGACAGGGAGGACAAGTGGCTACACCTTC.

This clone was seen just once. The genes are TRBV30 and TRBJ2-7, with 8 nucleotides matching TRBD2. The CDR3 consists of 13 residues. In germline, CDR1 is GTSNPN, CDR2 SVGIG (reference sequence). After removal of 3 bases from V and 4 bases from J, the junction contained 5 bases not matched to a gene. The CDR3 DNA reads as TGTGCCTGGAGGGGACTAGGGAATTACGAGCAGTACTTC. Encoded protein: CAWRGLGNYEQYF.

The V gene is TRBV11-2, the J gene TRBJ1-3, with no clear D. Germline assignment: CDR1 SGHAT and CDR2 FQNNGV. CDR3 length equals 14 residues. Trimming took off 1 base at V and 3 bases at J, with 7 bases between the two ends. The CDR3 protein is CASSLGGRGNTIYF. In nucleotides, the CDR3 is TGTGCCAGCAGCTTAGGAGGGCGTGGAAACACCATATATTTT.

V and J are TRBV27 and TRBJ2-7; TRBD1 matches at 9 bases. There are 14 residues in the CDR3. Germline trimming cut 4 bases from V and 5 bases from J; bases unmatched to any gene: 6. CDR1 is MNHEY and CDR2 is SMNVEV in the germline V gene (reference sequence). The CDR3 reads CASSYWDRVDEQYF. CDR3 sequence (DNA): TGTGCCAGCAGTTATTGGGACAGGGTAGACGAGCAGTACTTC.

The chain uses TRBV30 and TRBJ1-3; 8 nucleotides match TRBD1. The germline V gene has CDR1 GTSNPN and CDR2 SVGIG (reference sequence). V gave up 2 bases and J gave up 0 bases; unmatched junction bases: 3. The CDR3 is made up of 15 amino acids. DNA for the CDR3: TGTGCCTGGAGTCGGACAGGGACCTCTGGAAACACCATATATTTT. Encoded protein: CAWSRTGTSGNTIYF.

The gene calls are TRBV5-1 and TRBJ1-4; possible D gene TRBD1, 5 bases. V gave up 4 bases and J gave up 0 bases, with 10 bases separating them. Looked up from germline, CDR1 is SGHRS and CDR2 is YFSETQ. The CDR3 covers 15 residues. The CDR3 is CASSTGTATNEKLFF. The CDR3 DNA reads as TGCGCCAGCAGCACCGGGACTGCAACTAATGAAAAACTGTTTTTT.

This clone was seen once. The chain has TRBV10-3 and TRBJ2-1; a possible D gene is TRBD1 (5 bases). The CDR3 has 15 amino acids. V was shortened by 0 bases and J by 0 bases, with 6 bases between the two germline ends. From germline, CDR1 is ENHRY and CDR2 SYGVKD. In DNA, the CDR3 is TGTGCCATCAGTGAGTCAGGGGTCTCCTACAATGAGCAGTTCTTC. This sequence encodes CAISESGVSYNEQFF.

The chain uses TRBV19 and TRBJ1-3; D is unclear. The V gene lost 7 bases and the J gene lost 0 bases, with 13 bases spanning the gap. The CDR3 has 15 residues. Germline V gives CDR1 LNHDA, CDR2 SQIVND (reference sequence). The CDR3 is CASTPDWSSGNTIYF. The CDR3 DNA is TGTGCCAGTACCCCGGACTGGAGCTCTGGAAACACCATATATTTT.

This sequence joins TRBV7-2 and TRBJ2-5; D ambiguous. V lost 2 bases, J lost 5 bases, and 6 bases lay in between. The CDR3 totals 12 residues. Germline V gives CDR1 SGHTA, CDR2 FQGNSA. Here the CDR3 reads CASSLLLETQYF. DNA for the CDR3: TGTGCCAGCAGCTTACTTCTGGAGACCCAGTACTTC.

The chain carries TRBV29-1 and TRBJ1-4; TRBD1 matches 7 bases. Germline V lookup: CDR1 SQVTM, CDR2 ANQGSEA. V lost 4 bases and J lost 7; bases outside the gene matches: 3. The length of the CDR3 is 12 residues. CDR3 DNA: TGCAGCGTTGCAGGGGGTGGTGAAAAACTGTTTTTT. Its protein product is CSVAGGGEKLFF.

The CDR3 reads CASASHGTDKNIQYF. The CDR3 nucleotides are TGTGCCAGCGCATCCCACGGGACAGACAAAAACATTCAGTACTTC. This sequence joins TRBV9 and TRBJ2-4, with 7 bases identical to TRBD1. With 7 bases clipped from V and 3 bases from J, the junction kept 10 bases outside the gene matches. The CDR3 has 15 amino acids. The germline V gene has CDR1 SGDLS and CDR2 YYNGEE. Based on the CDR3 plus reference TRBV9 and TRBJ2-4, the full variable domain is DSGVTQTPKHLITATGQRVTLRCSPRSGDLSVYWYQQSLDQGLQFLIQYYNGEERAKGNILERFSAQQFPDLHSELNLSSLELGDSALYFCASASHGTDKNIQYFGAGTRLSVL.

The chain recombines TRBV5-6 with TRBJ1-1; a possible D gene is TRBD1 (6 bases). Trimming cost V 4 bases and J 5 bases, with 15 bases left between them. This CDR3 comprises 14 residues. The germline V gene encodes CDR1 SGHDT and CDR2 YYEEEE. CDR3 protein: CASSRGYRVTEAFF. DNA of the CDR3: TGTGCCAGCAGCCGTGGGTACAGGGTAACTGAAGCTTTCTTT.

V and J are TRBV19 and TRBJ1-2; perhaps TRBD1 as D (6 bases). Per the germline V gene, CDR1 is LNHDA and CDR2 is SQIVND (reference sequence). The CDR3 spans 14 residues. Trimming cost V 7 bases and J 3 bases, with 15 bases left between them. The chain's CDR3 is CASMVRAGDYGYTF. Written as DNA, the CDR3 is TGTGCCAGTATGGTGAGGGCAGGGGACTATGGCTACACCTTC.

This clone was seen only once. The rearrangement joins TRBV7-9 to TRBJ2-1; 10 nucleotides match TRBD2. J lost 5 bases, V lost 6 bases, and 4 bases had no gene match. CDR3 length equals 14 residues. Germline V CDR1 and CDR2: SEHNR, FQNEAQ (reference sequence). The CDR3 spells CASRAGGVDNEQFF. As DNA, the CDR3 is TGTGCCAGCAGAGCGGGAGGGGTGGACAATGAGCAGTTCTTC.

This clone was seen a few times. The CDR3 is CASSQDTIAGTEYLPPLHF. CDR3 nucleotides: TGTGCCAGCAGCCAAGACACAATAGCGGGTACCGAGTATCTGCCACCCCTCCACTTT. The gene calls are TRBV4-2 and TRBJ1-6, with D uncertain. This CDR3 comprises 19 residues. Germline V gene data show CDR1 as LGHNA and CDR2 as YNFKEQ. V shed 0 bases and J shed 11 bases, with 26 bases lying between them.